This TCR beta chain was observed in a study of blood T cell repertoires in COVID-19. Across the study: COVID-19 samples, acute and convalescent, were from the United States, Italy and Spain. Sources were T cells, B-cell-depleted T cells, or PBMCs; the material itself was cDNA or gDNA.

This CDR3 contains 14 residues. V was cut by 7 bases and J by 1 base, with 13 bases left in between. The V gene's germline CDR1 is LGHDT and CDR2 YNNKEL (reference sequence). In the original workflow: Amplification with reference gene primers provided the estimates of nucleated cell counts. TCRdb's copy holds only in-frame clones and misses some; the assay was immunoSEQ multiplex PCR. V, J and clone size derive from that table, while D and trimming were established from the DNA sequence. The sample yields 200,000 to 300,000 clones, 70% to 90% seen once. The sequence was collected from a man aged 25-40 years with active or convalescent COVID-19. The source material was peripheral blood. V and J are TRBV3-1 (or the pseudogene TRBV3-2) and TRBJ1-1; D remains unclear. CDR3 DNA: TGTGCCAGCAAGCCAGCGCCTAGGAACACTGAAGCTTTCTTT. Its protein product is CASKPAPRNTEAFF.